The TCR beta chain described here comes from a study of T cell repertoires in cytomegalovirus infection. Looking at the study overall: Used in the study were CMV epitopes, some recently identified and HLA-C-restricted, others well-studied and HLA-B-restricted. In public TCR beta signatures, there were indications of both CMV infection and matching HLA type.

From the reads, TCRdb called clonotypes with MiXCR, one entry per CDR3 protein. The sample consists of 380,000 or so distinct CDR3 sequences, roughly 34% of them appearing once. The germline CDR1 and CDR2 sequences are LGHNA and YSLEER. Trimming cost V 3 bases and J 4 bases, with 24 bases left between them. The CDR3 spans 18 residues. A note on this clonotype: The antigen remains unidentified.

Study results and caveats: What dominated the ex vivo response were HLA-C-restricted CMV-specific TCR beta clonotypes. CMV carriers having the relevant HLA were flagged by cumulative public TCR beta family frequency.

V is TRBV4-3 and J is TRBJ1-2, with D possibly matching TRBD1 (5 bases). The TCR sequence derives from a human donor in good health (CMV status not recorded). Some clones in this sample may be carry-over from other donors' samples. The sample in question was cultured PBMCs, obtained from culture after CMV antigen stimulation. CDR3 sequence (DNA): TGCGCCAGCAGCCAGGACACTGCCCTCAGCTCTATCTCCTATGGCTACACCTTC. Amino acids: CASSQDTALSSISYGYTF.